The rows below give T cell receptor beta chains drawn from one sample of a study of T cell responses to AZD1222 COVID-19 vaccine. Here immunoSEQ multiplex PCR was the method, and the copy in TCRdb shows in-frame clones only, minus some. This sample has 95,000 to 150,000 clones, with about 89% found just once. Here the sequenced sample was peripheral blood, taken on day 0 of MenACWY control vaccination. All receptors derive from an adult in good health. Each CDR3 is given with its conserved first and last residue. The order of the fields is clone size, J gene, D gene, V gene, CDR3 DNA, CDR3 protein. A D gene is named only where the DNA matches it firmly. Not every row has a clone size; where given, it reads once, few, many or a size class.

clone_size: few; j_call: TRBJ1-2; d_call: NA; v_call: TRBV6-1; cdr3_nt: TGTGCCAGCAGTGAAGCCCTTCGGGGGGGTTTGGGCGGCTACACCTTC; cdr3_aa: CASSEALRGGLGGYTF
clone_size: NA; j_call: TRBJ2-7; d_call: TRBD2; v_call: TRBV5-1; cdr3_nt: TGCGCCAGCAGCCCCTCTAGCGGGAGTATGGACTACGAGCAGTACTTC; cdr3_aa: CASSPSSGSMDYEQYF
clone_size: NA; j_call: TRBJ2-7; d_call: NA; v_call: TRBV2; cdr3_nt: TGTGCCAGCAGTTACCGGGACGAAAGGGTGTCCGAGCAGTACTTC; cdr3_aa: CASSYRDERVSEQYF
clone_size: few; j_call: TRBJ2-3; d_call: TRBD2; v_call: TRBV6-6; cdr3_nt: TGTGCCAGCAGTCCCCTACTAGCGGGAGGGCCTACAGATACGCAGTATTTT; cdr3_aa: CASSPLLAGGPTDTQYF
clone_size: NA; j_call: TRBJ1-6; d_call: NA; v_call: TRBV7-8; cdr3_nt: TGTGCCAGCAGCGCACAGGCGAGCCGTAATTCACCCCTCCACTTT; cdr3_aa: CASSAQASRNSPLHF
clone_size: NA; j_call: TRBJ1-2; d_call: NA; v_call: TRBV27; cdr3_nt: TGTGCCAGCAGTCTACAGGGTCGTGGGGGCTACACCTTC; cdr3_aa: CASSLQGRGGYTF
clone_size: NA; j_call: TRBJ1-4; d_call: TRBD1; v_call: TRBV24-1; cdr3_nt: TGTGCCACCAGTGACCCCCGGGACAGGGTGAACGAAAAACTGTTTTTT; cdr3_aa: CATSDPRDRVNEKLFF
clone_size: NA; j_call: TRBJ2-2; d_call: TRBD1; v_call: TRBV7-2; cdr3_nt: TGTGCCAGCAGCTCCCGGACAGGGGGAACCGGGGAGCTGTTTTTT; cdr3_aa: CASSSRTGGTGELFF
clone_size: NA; j_call: TRBJ2-1; d_call: NA; v_call: TRBV12-3/TRBV12-4; cdr3_nt: TGTGCCAGCAGTTTAACCACTCACAATGAGCAGTTCTTC; cdr3_aa: CASSLTTHNEQFF
clone_size: NA; j_call: TRBJ1-3; d_call: NA; v_call: TRBV7-2; cdr3_nt: TGTGCCAGCAGCTTAGCGTCACACGCTGGAAACACCATATATTTT; cdr3_aa: CASSLASHAGNTIYF
clone_size: NA; j_call: TRBJ2-2; d_call: NA; v_call: TRBV24-1; cdr3_nt: TGTGCCACCAGTGCGGGCGGGGAGCTGTTTTTT; cdr3_aa: CATSAGGELFF
clone_size: NA; j_call: TRBJ2-7; d_call: TRBD1; v_call: TRBV7-2; cdr3_nt: TGTGCCAGCAGCCAAGGACAGGGCTCGGGGTACGAGCAGTACTTC; cdr3_aa: CASSQGQGSGYEQYF
clone_size: NA; j_call: TRBJ2-7; d_call: TRBD2; v_call: TRBV3-1/TRBV3-2; cdr3_nt: TGTGCCAGCAGCCAAAGCGGGGCCTTCGAGCAGTACTTC; cdr3_aa: CASSQSGAFEQYF
clone_size: NA; j_call: TRBJ2-7; d_call: TRBD2; v_call: TRBV7-3; cdr3_nt: TGTGCCAGCAGCCTGGGACTAGCGGCGCTAAGCGAGCAGTACTTC; cdr3_aa: CASSLGLAALSEQYF
clone_size: NA; j_call: TRBJ2-5; d_call: NA; v_call: TRBV7-6; cdr3_nt: TGTGCCAGCAGTATCTACCAGGGTCGGCAAGAGACCCAGTACTTC; cdr3_aa: CASSIYQGRQETQYF
clone_size: NA; j_call: TRBJ2-3; d_call: NA; v_call: TRBV27; cdr3_nt: TGTGCCAGCAGACCCCGAAGGGATAGCACAGATACGCAGTATTTT; cdr3_aa: CASRPRRDSTDTQYF
clone_size: once; j_call: TRBJ2-1; d_call: TRBD1; v_call: TRBV4-3; cdr3_nt: TGCGCCAGCAGCCAAGAAACTGACAGGGGTACCTACAATGAGCAGTTCTTC; cdr3_aa: CASSQETDRGTYNEQFF
clone_size: NA; j_call: TRBJ1-1; d_call: TRBD1; v_call: TRBV25-1; cdr3_nt: TGTGCCAGCAGAACCGGGACAGCCTATTTGCACACTGAAGCTTTCTTT; cdr3_aa: CASRTGTAYLHTEAFF